What follows are 10 T cell receptor beta chains derived from one specimen sequenced in a study of cytomegalovirus exposure and HLA in healthy donors (dated by TCRdb to about 2017). Library prep was done by the immunoSEQ multiplex PCR assay. The multiplex PCR relied on a mix of 60 forward primers for TCR Vbeta segments and 13 reverse primers for TCR Jbeta segments. TCRdb stores this immuneACCESS table with in-frame sequences only. Part of the clones is absent; in the studies checked, under half of the shortfall reflects unresolved V genes, and no reason is known for the rest. The sample table lists some 120,000 clones, less than 85% of them with a count of one. About 8.9% of the sample is in the top ten clones. The sequencing input was PBMCs. The receptors shown here come from a young man in good health and CMV-seropositive.

This clone was counted once. This chain uses TRBV5-6 with TRBJ2-7, with 7 bases matching TRBD2. The trim removed 4 bases at V and 7 bases at J, leaving 11 bases unmatched. Germline CDR1 reads SGHDT; CDR2 reads YYEEEE. The CDR3 covers 14 residues. Here the CDR3 reads CASSEAGPLLEQYF. CDR3 in DNA: TGTGCCAGCAGCGAAGCGGGACCCCTATTGGAGCAGTACTTC.

This clone was picked up a small number of times. V gene TRBV9 combines with J gene TRBJ1-2, with 8 bases that match TRBD1. Germline loops: CDR1 SGDLS, CDR2 YYNGEE. The CDR3 totals 14 residues. V dropped 3 bases and J dropped 8; count of bases not matched to a gene: 9. The CDR3 loop is CASSDNSGGWGYTF. In DNA, the CDR3 is TGTGCCAGCAGCGATAACTCAGGGGGCTGGGGCTACACCTTC.

The V gene is TRBV7-2, the J gene TRBJ2-3, with TRBD2 identical over 12 bases. In germline, CDR1 is SGHTA, CDR2 FQGNSA. CDR3 size: 17 residues. Trimming at V came to 1 base and at J to 3 bases, leaving 5 bases not matched to a gene. CDR3 DNA sequence: TGTGCCAGCAGCTTAGTAGTCGGACTAGCGGGGACAGATACGCAGTATTTT. Protein: CASSLVVGLAGTDTQYF.

The rearrangement uses TRBV27 and TRBJ1-2; weak D call: TRBD1 (5 bases). Trimming removed 6 bases from V and 4 bases from J, with 12 bases in between. The germline V gene encodes CDR1 MNHEY and CDR2 SMNVEV (reference sequence). The length of the CDR3 is 13 residues. CDR3 in amino acids: CASRGGGPYGYTF. The CDR3 nucleotides read TGTGCCAGCAGGGGGGGAGGGCCCTATGGCTACACCTTC.

This chain connects TRBV5-4 to TRBJ1-2; 8 bases map to TRBD1. Per germline, CDR1 SGHNT and CDR2 YYREEE (reference sequence). The V gene end was trimmed by 0 bases and the J gene end by 4 bases; junction bases not matched to a gene: 8. This CDR3 has 16 residues. The CDR3 loop is CASSLAGTGAGYGYTF. The CDR3 bases are TGTGCCAGCAGCTTGGCCGGGACAGGCGCGGGCTATGGCTACACCTTC. The variable domain in full, completed from reference TRBV5-4 and TRBJ1-2, reads ETGVTQSPTHLIKTRGQQVTLRCSSQSGHNTVSWYQQALGQGPQFIFQYYREEENGRGNFPPRFSGLQFPNYSSELNVNALELDDSALYLCASSLAGTGAGYGYTFGSGTRLTVV.

This chain uses TRBV5-1 with TRBJ1-3; D is undetermined. The germline CDR1 and CDR2 sequences are SGHRS and YFSETQ. The CDR3 length is 15 residues. V lost 0 bases and J 0 bases, leaving 7 bases between the germline ends. The CDR3 DNA follows: TGCGCCAGCAGCTTGGGAACGAGCTCTGGAAACACCATATATTTT. Its protein is CASSLGTSSGNTIYF.

V gene TRBV4-2 combines with J gene TRBJ1-5; 8 bases are a match to TRBD1. This CDR3 is built from 15 residues. Germline V gives CDR1 LGHNA, CDR2 YNFKEQ. V shed 5 bases, J shed 3 bases, and the junction held 6 bases outside the gene matches. CDR3: CASSGQGHSNQPQHF. Written as DNA, the CDR3 is TGTGCCAGCAGCGGACAGGGACACTCCAATCAGCCCCAGCATTTT.

The rearrangement links TRBV10-1 to TRBJ2-4; D remains ambiguous. The germline CDR1 and CDR2 sequences are WNHNN and SYGVQD (reference sequence). This CDR3 spans 13 amino acids. Trimming shortened V by 6 bases and J by 9 bases, and 15 bases separated the two germline ends. CDR3 protein: CASSSMGKSIQYF. The CDR3 DNA is TGCGCCAGCAGCAGCATGGGCAAGAGCATTCAGTACTTC.

The chain has TRBV11-2 and TRBJ2-7; no firm D call. The germline gives CDR1 SGHAT, CDR2 FQNNGV. CDR3 length equals 14 residues. Between the trimmed V and J ends, which lost 1 base and 3 bases, there was a span of 10 bases. CDR3 DNA: TGTGCCAGCAGCTTAGGAGGCAGCTTCTACGAGCAGTACTTC. Its protein is CASSLGGSFYEQYF.

The V gene is TRBV12-5, the J gene TRBJ1-5; 9 nucleotides agree with TRBD1. V was pared by 6 bases and J by 4 bases, with 7 bases of the junction left unmatched. The germline V gene encodes CDR1 LGHNT and CDR2 FRNRAP. There are 15 residues in the CDR3. The CDR3 bases are TGTGCTAGTGGGATACAACAGGGGGCAAATCAGCCCCAGCATTTT. Translated: CASGIQQGANQPQHF.